This passage covers 30 T cell receptor beta chains from one sample sequenced in a study of PD-1 blockade in classical Hodgkin lymphoma. The method was immunoSEQ multiplex PCR; TCRdb's version includes in-frame clones alone and lacks a portion of them. Of tens of thousands of clones listed, around 74% are singletons. Documented time point: cycle 4 day 1 (C4D1), after five to seven weeks of nivolumab. Brentuximab vedotin exposure varied, and every patient relapsed after autologous stem cell transplantation. This material consisted of peripheral blood mononuclear cells (PBMCs), taken before the fourth cycle of nivolumab. These receptor sequences come from a human donor with classical Hodgkin lymphoma.

The V and J genes are TRBV28 and TRBJ2-2; D gene ambiguous. This CDR3 comprises 14 residues. Germline loops: CDR1 MDHEN, CDR2 SYDVKM. V gave up 6 bases and J gave up 4 bases, with 12 bases separating them. The CDR3 loop is CASRSGISTGELFF. CDR3 DNA: TGTGCCAGCAGGTCAGGAATAAGCACCGGGGAGCTGTTTTTT.

The chain links TRBV19 to TRBJ2-3; D perhaps matches TRBD2 (5 bases). The V gene lost 5 bases and the J gene lost 2 bases, with 11 bases spanning the gap. The CDR3 sequence is 14 residues long. Germline V gene data show CDR1 as LNHDA and CDR2 as SQIVND (reference sequence). The DNA of the CDR3 is TGTGCCAGTAGTTGGGAGCGGAACACAGATACGCAGTATTTT. This codes for CASSWERNTDTQYF.

CDR3 nucleotides: TGCGCCAGCAGCCAAGATAAAAGAGGCGGCGGGGAGCTGTTTTTT. Encoded protein: CASSQDKRGGGELFF. The rearrangement joins TRBV4-3 to TRBJ2-2; D gene ambiguous. V was pared by 0 bases and J by 7 bases, with 12 bases between. CDR3 length: 15 amino acids. CDR1 LGHNA and CDR2 YSLEER come from the germline V gene.

The CDR3 nucleotides are TGTGCCAGCAGTTTATCGGGGACGATGGGCTACACCTTC. Its protein product is CASSLSGTMGYTF. V gene TRBV28 combines with J gene TRBJ1-2, with D possibly being TRBD1 (5 bases). The V gene lost 1 base and the J gene lost 8 bases, with 11 bases spanning the gap. CDR1 and CDR2 (germline): MDHEN, SYDVKM. The CDR3 extends over 13 amino acids.

The CDR3 spells CASSLTGGEADTQYF. The CDR3 DNA reads as TGTGCCAGCAGCTTAACGGGGGGAGAGGCAGATACGCAGTATTTT. The chain has TRBV7-3 and TRBJ2-3; tentative D call: TRBD2 (6 bases). V dropped 0 bases and J dropped 4 bases, with 11 bases sitting between them. This CDR3 comprises 15 residues. The germline V gene has CDR1 SGHTA and CDR2 FQGTGA.

This chain uses TRBV6-6 with TRBJ1-2, with D maybe TRBD1 (6 bases). Germline CDR1 and CDR2: MNHNY and SVGAGI (reference sequence). The CDR3 totals 15 residues. The V gene lost 4 bases and the J gene lost 6 bases, with 18 bases spanning the gap. The CDR3 DNA is TGTGCCAGCAGTTTAATACAGGGTACGGGGCATGGCTACACCTTC. This codes for CASSLIQGTGHGYTF.

The chain uses TRBV28 and TRBJ2-3; D uncertain. Trimming shortened V by 4 bases and J by 1 base, and 21 bases separated the two germline ends. CDR1 and CDR2 from the germline V gene are MDHEN and SYDVKM. This CDR3 contains 18 residues. Written as DNA, the CDR3 is TGTGCCAGCAGTTCGATCGGATCCTTGCTTCGAGGCACAGATACGCAGTATTTT. Translating it yields CASSSIGSLLRGTDTQYF. Full variable domain (remainder filled in from reference TRBV28 and TRBJ2-3): DVKVTQSSRYLVKRTGEKVFLECVQDMDHENMFWYRQDPGLGLRLIYFSYDVKMKEKGDIPEGYSVSREKKERFSLILESASTNQTSMYLCASSSIGSLLRGTDTQYFGPGTRLTVL.

The V call is TRBV30, the J call TRBJ1-2; a weak D match, TRBD1 (5 bases). The CDR3 covers 14 residues. Germline assignment: CDR1 GTSNPN and CDR2 SVGIG (reference sequence). The V end was cut by 0 bases, the J end by 9 bases, with 17 bases between. The CDR3 sequence: CAWSVESGMGSYTF. The CDR3 DNA reads TGTGCCTGGAGTGTTGAGTCAGGGATGGGAAGCTACACCTTC.

This clone showed up just once. The chain recombines TRBV6-5 with TRBJ1-6, with D perhaps TRBD1 (5 bases). The germline V and J ends were trimmed by 10 bases and 8 bases, with 15 bases remaining between them. This CDR3 spans 13 amino acids. Germline CDR1 and CDR2: MNHEY and SVGAGI. CDR3 in amino acids: CATRDHEYSPLHF. The DNA for the CDR3 is TGTGCCACCAGGGACCACGAATATTCACCCCTCCACTTT.

The rearrangement links TRBV6-5 to TRBJ1-1; D remains ambiguous. V was cut by 6 bases and J by 6 bases, with 20 bases left in between. The germline CDR1 and CDR2 sequences are MNHEY and SVGAGI. This CDR3 is built from 15 residues. The DNA of the CDR3 is TGTGCCAGCAGCCAACCCTCTTCCGGGTCCTCTGAAGCTTTCTTT. Translating it yields CASSQPSSGSSEAFF.

This chain's CDR3 is CASSSGTLRTDTQYF. In DNA form, the CDR3 reads TGTGCCAGCTCATCAGGGACCCTCCGCACAGATACGCAGTATTTT. The chain uses TRBV18 and TRBJ2-3; D might be TRBD1 or TRBD2, each matching 5 bases. V was trimmed by 5 bases and J by 1 base, leaving 13 bases between them. The CDR3 loop spans 15 amino acids. Germline V CDR1 and CDR2: KGHSH, LQKENI.

The chain employs TRBV29-1 and TRBJ2-1; no definite D call. This CDR3 has 13 amino acids. The V end was cut by 3 bases, the J end by 0 bases, with 6 bases between. Germline V CDR1 and CDR2: SQVTM, ANQGSEA. For the CDR3, the DNA is TGCAGCGTTGAGGGTCACTCCTACAATGAGCAGTTCTTC. It encodes CSVEGHSYNEQFF.

This chain connects TRBV5-3 to TRBJ2-7; D gene unclear. TRBV5-3 is known as an ORF, though its function is uncertain. The CDR3 loop spans 13 amino acids. V was cut by 10 bases and J by 4 bases, with 18 bases left in between. In nucleotides, the CDR3 is TGTGCCCTAGAGGTCTTTTTGAGGTACGAGCAGTACTTC. This codes for CALEVFLRYEQYF.

The chain joins TRBV28 to TRBJ2-7; possible D gene TRBD2, 6 bases. V was clipped by 6 bases and J by 5 bases, with 17 bases between them. Germline V gene lookup returns CDR1 MDHEN and CDR2 SYDVKM. There are 14 residues in the CDR3. This chain's CDR3 is CASRQRRRVDEQYF. As DNA, the CDR3 is TGTGCCAGCAGGCAAAGGAGGAGGGTTGACGAGCAGTACTTC.

The rearrangement uses TRBV13 and TRBJ2-7; 12 bases map to TRBD2. Germline lookup yields CDR1 PRHDT and CDR2 FYEKMQ (reference sequence). The ends lost 7 bases at V and 3 bases at J; junction bases unmatched: 4. The CDR3 covers 14 residues. DNA for the CDR3: TGTGCCAGCAAGCGACTAGCGGGAGTCTACGAGCAGTACTTC. As protein: CASKRLAGVYEQYF.

The chain carries TRBV28 and TRBJ1-2; no clear D. This CDR3 region has 14 residues. V lost 3 bases, J lost 0 bases, and 8 bases lay in between. From germline, CDR1 is MDHEN and CDR2 SYDVKM. CDR3: CASSFQRTNYGYTF. The CDR3 DNA is TGTGCCAGCAGTTTTCAGAGAACTAACTATGGCTACACCTTC.

V is TRBV5-1 and J is TRBJ2-1; D is unresolved. V was trimmed by 1 base and J by 9 bases, leaving 8 bases between them. The CDR3 covers 12 residues. Germline V gene data show CDR1 as SGHRS and CDR2 as YFSETQ. CDR3 DNA: TGCGCCAGCAGCTTGTCCTCGGTTGAGCAGTTCTTC. Translation gives CASSLSSVEQFF. The whole variable domain, filled in from reference TRBV5-1 and TRBJ2-1, reads KAGVTQTPRYLIKTRGQQVTLSCSPISGHRSVSWYQQTPGQGLQFLFEYFSETQRNKGNFPGRFSGRQFSNSRSEMNVSTLELGDSALYLCASSLSSVEQFFGPGTRLTVL.

This clone was detected only a few times. The CDR3 here is CASTGQGYGYTF. The CDR3 coding sequence is TGTGCCAGCACCGGACAGGGCTATGGCTACACCTTC. The chain joins TRBV2 to TRBJ1-2, with 8 nucleotides matching TRBD1. V lost 7 bases, J lost 4 bases, and 2 bases stayed unmatched. Germline V gene sequence: CDR1 SNHLY, CDR2 FYNNEI. The CDR3 is 12 amino acids.

The chain combines TRBV5-4 with TRBJ2-7, with TRBD2 matching 10 bases. The V segment lost 4 bases and the J segment 0 bases; nucleotides outside the gene matches: 1. Germline CDR1 SGHNT, CDR2 YYREEE (reference sequence). This CDR3 region has 14 residues. The CDR3 is CASSPSGSSYEQYF. The CDR3, as DNA: TGTGCCAGCAGCCCTAGCGGGAGCTCCTACGAGCAGTACTTC.

The J gene is TRBJ2-1, the V gene TRBV6-1; 9 nucleotides agree with TRBD2. This CDR3 contains 15 residues. Trimming cost V 7 bases and J 7 bases; bases outside gene matches: 11. Germline CDR1 and CDR2: MNHNS and SASEGT. The CDR3 loop is CASTKGASGINEQFF. For the CDR3, the DNA is TGTGCCAGCACCAAGGGGGCTAGCGGGATTAATGAGCAGTTCTTC.

The CDR3 region is CASSLRQFDTGELFF. CDR3 nucleotides: TGTGCCAGCAGTTTGCGGCAGTTTGACACCGGGGAGCTGTTTTTT. The chain is built from TRBV5-8 and TRBJ2-2; no firm D call. The CDR3 spans 15 residues. Germline values: CDR1 SGHTS, CDR2 YDEGEE. Between the trimmed V and J ends, which lost 5 bases and 3 bases, there was a span of 14 bases.

The gene calls are TRBV29-1 and TRBJ2-3, with 9 bases lining up with TRBD1. The germline gives CDR1 SQVTM, CDR2 ANQGSEA. This CDR3 spans 13 amino acids. Trimming cost V 4 bases and J 6 bases; bases outside gene matches: 5. The CDR3 bases are TGCAGCGTTGCCGGACAGGGGCCGGATACGCAGTATTTT. Protein sequence: CSVAGQGPDTQYF.

This clone is a singleton in its sample. This chain uses TRBV28 with TRBJ2-7, with TRBD1 identical over 7 bases. The CDR3 length is 13 residues. Looked up from germline, CDR1 is MDHEN and CDR2 is SYDVKM. V shed 8 bases and J 4 bases; nucleotides not matched to a gene: 8. The CDR3 loop reads CASQPGQTYEQYF. The CDR3 region has the DNA TGTGCCAGCCAACCGGGACAGACGTACGAGCAGTACTTC.

The chain combines TRBV2 with TRBJ2-2; D remains unclear. CDR1 and CDR2 (germline): SNHLY, FYNNEI. V lost 0 bases and J lost 9, with 5 bases in between. The CDR3 is 12 amino acids. The CDR3 bases are TGTGCCAGCAGTGAAGCGCTTCGGGAGCTGTTTTTT. It specifies CASSEALRELFF.

V gene TRBV5-6 combines with J gene TRBJ2-5, with a weak D call TRBD2 (6 bases). The CDR3 runs to 14 residues. Germline V CDR1 and CDR2: SGHDT, YYEEEE. V was clipped by 3 bases and J by 2 bases, with 11 bases between them. The CDR3: CASSYRDLQETQYF. DNA of the CDR3: TGTGCCAGCAGCTACCGGGACTTACAAGAGACCCAGTACTTC.

CDR3 sequence reads: CASSLPLGLVSGTQYF. For the CDR3, the DNA is TGTGCCAGCAGTTTACCCCTTGGACTTGTATCAGGGACCCAGTACTTC. The chain carries TRBV27 and TRBJ2-5; possibly TRBD2 for D (5 bases). Germline CDR1 MNHEY, CDR2 SMNVEV (reference sequence). Trimming cost V 2 bases and J 7 bases, with 20 bases left between them. The CDR3 is 16 amino acids.

This chain links TRBV6-1 with TRBJ1-5, with 7 nucleotides matching TRBD1. The germline V gene encodes CDR1 MNHNS and CDR2 SASEGT. V lost 7 bases and J lost 4; bases outside the gene matches: 4. The CDR3 runs 13 residues. For the CDR3, the DNA is TGTGCCAGCATTACAGGGGTAAATCAGCCCCAGCATTTT. It codes for CASITGVNQPQHF.

There are a few counts of this clone. The gene calls are TRBV11-3 and TRBJ2-7; 9 nucleotides align to TRBD1. The germline gives CDR1 SGHNT, CDR2 YENEEA. After removal of 1 base from V and 2 bases from J, the junction contained 12 bases not matched to a gene. The length of the CDR3 is 18 residues. CDR3 nucleotide sequence: TGTGCCAGCAGCTTAGTGGGGGGGACAGGGAGGGTTACCTACGAGCAGTACTTC. Protein product: CASSLVGGTGRVTYEQYF.

The rearrangement uses TRBV7-3 and TRBJ2-3; TRBD2 matches 9 bases. The ends lost 5 bases at V and 2 bases at J; junction bases unmatched: 5. This CDR3 has 15 residues. CDR1 is SGHTA and CDR2 is FQGTGA in the germline V gene. Here the CDR3 DNA reads TGTGCCAGCAGCCCCTCTAGCGGGATCACAGATACGCAGTATTTT. Residues: CASSPSSGITDTQYF.

V usage is TRBV4-1 and J usage is TRBJ2-3; 7 bases map to TRBD2. Losses at the gene ends were 3 bases for V and 1 base for J; bases not matched to a gene: 4. From germline, CDR1 is MGHRA and CDR2 YSYEKL. The CDR3 has 15 amino acids. The CDR3 loop reads CASSQGGDGTDTQYF. The CDR3 region has the DNA TGCGCCAGCAGCCAGGGGGGGGACGGCACAGATACGCAGTATTTT.